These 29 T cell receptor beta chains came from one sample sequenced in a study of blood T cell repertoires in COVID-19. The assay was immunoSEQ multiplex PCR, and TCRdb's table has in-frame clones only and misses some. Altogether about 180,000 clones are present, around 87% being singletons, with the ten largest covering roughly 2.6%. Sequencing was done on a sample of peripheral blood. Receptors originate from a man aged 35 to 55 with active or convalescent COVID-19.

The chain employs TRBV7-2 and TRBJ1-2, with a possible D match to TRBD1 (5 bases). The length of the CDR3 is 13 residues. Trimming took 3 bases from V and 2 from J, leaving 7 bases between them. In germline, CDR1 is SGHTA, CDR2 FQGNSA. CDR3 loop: CASSLGGNYGYTF. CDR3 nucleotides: TGTGCCAGCAGCTTGGGGGGGAACTATGGCTACACCTTC.

The CDR3 DNA follows: TGTGCCAGCAGCTTCGGGTTCAATCAGCCCCAGCATTTT. Its protein is CASSFGFNQPQHF. J is TRBJ1-5 and V is TRBV5-8; D is unresolved. Between the trimmed V and J ends, which lost 2 bases and 3 bases, there was a span of 6 bases. Germline V gene data show CDR1 as SGHTS and CDR2 as YDEGEE. The CDR3 totals 13 residues.

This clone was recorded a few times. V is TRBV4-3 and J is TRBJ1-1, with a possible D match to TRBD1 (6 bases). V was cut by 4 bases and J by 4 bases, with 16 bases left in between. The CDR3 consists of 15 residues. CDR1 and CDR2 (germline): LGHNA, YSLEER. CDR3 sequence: CASSLDRDIPTEAFF. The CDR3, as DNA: TGCGCCAGCAGCCTAGACCGGGACATCCCCACTGAAGCTTTCTTT.

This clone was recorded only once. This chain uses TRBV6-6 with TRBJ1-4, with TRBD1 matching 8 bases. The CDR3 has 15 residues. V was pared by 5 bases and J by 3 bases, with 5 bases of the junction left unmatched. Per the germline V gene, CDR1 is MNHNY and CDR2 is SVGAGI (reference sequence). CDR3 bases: TGTGCCAGCAGTCTCACAGGGGGTGCTAATGAAAAACTGTTTTTT. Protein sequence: CASSLTGGANEKLFF.

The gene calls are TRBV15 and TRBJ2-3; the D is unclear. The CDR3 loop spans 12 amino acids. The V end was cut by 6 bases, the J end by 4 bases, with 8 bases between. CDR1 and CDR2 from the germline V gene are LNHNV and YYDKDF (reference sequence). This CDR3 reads CATSFPADTQYF. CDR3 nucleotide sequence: TGTGCCACCAGTTTCCCCGCAGATACGCAGTATTTT.

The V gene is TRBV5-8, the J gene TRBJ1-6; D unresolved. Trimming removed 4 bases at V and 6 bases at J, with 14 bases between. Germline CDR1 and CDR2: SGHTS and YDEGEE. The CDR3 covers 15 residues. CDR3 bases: TGTGCCAGCAGCCAGAAGGAGGGCTCTAATTCACCCCTCCACTTT. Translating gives CASSQKEGSNSPLHF. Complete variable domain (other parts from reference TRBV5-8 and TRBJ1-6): EAGVTQSPTHLIKTRGQQATLRCSPISGHTSVYWYQQALGLGLQFLLWYDEGEERNRGNFPPRFSGRQFPNYSSELNVNALELEDSALYLCASSQKEGSNSPLHFGNGTRLTVT.

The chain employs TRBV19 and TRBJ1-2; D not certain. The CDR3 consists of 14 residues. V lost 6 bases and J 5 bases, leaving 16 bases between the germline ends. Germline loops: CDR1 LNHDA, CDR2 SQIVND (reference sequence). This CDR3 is CASSRDSQFYGYTF. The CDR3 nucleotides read TGTGCCAGTAGCCGAGACTCACAATTTTATGGCTACACCTTC. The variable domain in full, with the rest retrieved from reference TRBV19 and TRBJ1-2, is DGGITQSPKYLFRKEGQNVTLSCEQNLNHDAMYWYRQDPGQGLRLIYYSQIVNDFQKGDIAEGYSVSREKKESFPLTVTSAQKNPTAFYLCASSRDSQFYGYTFGSGTRLTVV.

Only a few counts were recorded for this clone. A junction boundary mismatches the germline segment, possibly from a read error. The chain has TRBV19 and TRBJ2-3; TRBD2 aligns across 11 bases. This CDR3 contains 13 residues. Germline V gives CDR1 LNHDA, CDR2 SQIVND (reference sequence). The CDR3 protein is CAGSGGAGDTQYF. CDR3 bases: TGTGCCGGTAGCGGGGGGGCTGGAGATACGCAGTATTTT.

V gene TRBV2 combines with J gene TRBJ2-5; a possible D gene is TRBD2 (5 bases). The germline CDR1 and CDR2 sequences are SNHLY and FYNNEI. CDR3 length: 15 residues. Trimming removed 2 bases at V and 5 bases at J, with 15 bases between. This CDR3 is CASSELALGLETQYF. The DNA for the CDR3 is TGTGCCAGCAGTGAACTAGCCCTGGGGTTGGAGACCCAGTACTTC.

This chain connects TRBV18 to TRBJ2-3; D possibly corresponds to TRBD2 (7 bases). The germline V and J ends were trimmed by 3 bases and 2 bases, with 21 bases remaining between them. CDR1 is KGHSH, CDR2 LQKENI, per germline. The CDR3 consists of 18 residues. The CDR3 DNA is TGTGCCAGCTCACCGCCTAGCACGGGGGGCCTCTTCACAGATACGCAGTATTTT. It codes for CASSPPSTGGLFTDTQYF.

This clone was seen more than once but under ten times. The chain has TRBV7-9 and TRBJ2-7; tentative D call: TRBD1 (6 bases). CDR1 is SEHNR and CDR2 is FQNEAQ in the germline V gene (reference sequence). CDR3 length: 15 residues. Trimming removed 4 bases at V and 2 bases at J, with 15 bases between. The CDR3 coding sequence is TGTGCCAGCAGCTCAAGCAGGGGAACCCCCTACGAGCAGTACTTC. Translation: CASSSSRGTPYEQYF.

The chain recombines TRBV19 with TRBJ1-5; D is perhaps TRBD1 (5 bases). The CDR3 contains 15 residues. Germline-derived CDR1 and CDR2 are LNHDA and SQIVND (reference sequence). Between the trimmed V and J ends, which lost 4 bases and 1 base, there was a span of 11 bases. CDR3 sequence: CASSKGGGSNQPQHF. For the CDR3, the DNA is TGTGCCAGTAGTAAAGGTGGGGGGAGCAATCAGCCCCAGCATTTT.

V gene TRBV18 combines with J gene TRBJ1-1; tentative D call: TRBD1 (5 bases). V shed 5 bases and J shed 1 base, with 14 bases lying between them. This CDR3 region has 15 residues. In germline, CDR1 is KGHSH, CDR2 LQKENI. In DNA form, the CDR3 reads TGTGCCAGCTCATTTCAAACAGGCGGGAACACTGAAGCTTTCTTT. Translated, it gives CASSFQTGGNTEAFF. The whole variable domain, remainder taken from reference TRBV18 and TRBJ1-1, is NAGVMQNPRHLVRRRGQEARLRCSPMKGHSHVYWYRQLPEEGLKFMVYLQKENIIDESGMPKERFSAEFPKEGPSILRIQQVVRGDSAAYFCASSFQTGGNTEAFFGQGTRLTVV.

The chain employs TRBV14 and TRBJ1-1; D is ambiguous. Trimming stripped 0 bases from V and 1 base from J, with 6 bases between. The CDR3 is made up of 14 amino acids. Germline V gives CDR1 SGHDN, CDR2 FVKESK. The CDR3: CASSQDNTNTEAFF. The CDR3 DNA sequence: TGTGCCAGCAGCCAAGATAACACGAACACTGAAGCTTTCTTT.

In nucleotides, the CDR3 is TGTGCCAGCAGTGACACAGGGTATGGCTACACCTTC. Its translation: CASSDTGYGYTF. The gene calls are TRBV6-1 and TRBJ1-2; D possibly corresponds to TRBD1 (6 bases). V lost 3 bases and J lost 5, with 7 bases in between. This CDR3 has 12 amino acids. Germline CDR1 is MNHNS and CDR2 is SASEGT.

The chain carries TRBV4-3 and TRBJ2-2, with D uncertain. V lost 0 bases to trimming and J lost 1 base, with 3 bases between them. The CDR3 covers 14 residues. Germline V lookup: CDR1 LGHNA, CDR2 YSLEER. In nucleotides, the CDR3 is TGCGCCAGCAGCCAAGACAGGAACACCGGGGAGCTGTTTTTT. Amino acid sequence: CASSQDRNTGELFF.

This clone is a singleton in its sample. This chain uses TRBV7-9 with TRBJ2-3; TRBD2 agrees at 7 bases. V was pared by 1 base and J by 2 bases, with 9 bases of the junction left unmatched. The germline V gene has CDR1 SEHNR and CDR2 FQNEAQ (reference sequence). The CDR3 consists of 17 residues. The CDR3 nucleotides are TGTGCCAGCAGCTTAGTAGTGGCTAGCGGTAACACAGATACGCAGTATTTT. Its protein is CASSLVVASGNTDTQYF.

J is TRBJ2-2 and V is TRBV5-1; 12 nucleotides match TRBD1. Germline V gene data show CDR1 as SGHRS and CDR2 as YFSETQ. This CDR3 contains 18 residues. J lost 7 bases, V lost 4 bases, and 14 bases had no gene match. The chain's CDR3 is CASSNPPGQGARSGELFF. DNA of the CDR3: TGCGCCAGCAGCAATCCCCCGGGACAGGGGGCGAGGAGCGGGGAGCTGTTTTTT.

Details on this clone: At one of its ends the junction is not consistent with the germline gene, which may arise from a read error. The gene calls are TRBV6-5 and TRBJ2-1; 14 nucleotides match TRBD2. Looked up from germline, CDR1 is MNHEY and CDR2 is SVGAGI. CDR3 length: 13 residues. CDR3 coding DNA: TGTGCCAGCAGCATCGGACTAGCGGGGGGTAGGGTCTTC. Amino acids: CASSIGLAGGRVF.

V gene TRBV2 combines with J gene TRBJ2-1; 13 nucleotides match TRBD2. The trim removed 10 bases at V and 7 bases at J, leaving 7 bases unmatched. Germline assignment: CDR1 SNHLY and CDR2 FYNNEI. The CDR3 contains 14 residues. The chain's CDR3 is CAILPGLAGNEQFF. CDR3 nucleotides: TGTGCCATCCTACCGGGACTAGCGGGGAATGAGCAGTTCTTC.

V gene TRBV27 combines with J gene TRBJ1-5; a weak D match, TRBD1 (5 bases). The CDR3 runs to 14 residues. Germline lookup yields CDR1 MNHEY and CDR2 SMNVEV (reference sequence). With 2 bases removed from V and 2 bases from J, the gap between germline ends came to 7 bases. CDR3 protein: CASSLQGGNQPQHF. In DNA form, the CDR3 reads TGTGCCAGCAGTTTACAAGGGGGCAATCAGCCCCAGCATTTT.

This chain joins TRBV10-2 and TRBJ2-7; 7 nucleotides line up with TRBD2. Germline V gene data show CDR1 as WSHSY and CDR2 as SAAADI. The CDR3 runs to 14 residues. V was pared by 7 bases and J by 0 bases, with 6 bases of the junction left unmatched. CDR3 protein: CASMTGGGSYEQYF. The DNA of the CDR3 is TGCGCCAGCATGACGGGAGGCGGCTCCTACGAGCAGTACTTC.

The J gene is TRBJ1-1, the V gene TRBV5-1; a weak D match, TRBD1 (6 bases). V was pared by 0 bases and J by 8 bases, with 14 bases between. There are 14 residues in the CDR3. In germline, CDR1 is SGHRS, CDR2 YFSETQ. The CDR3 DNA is TGCGCCAGCAGCTTGGAACAGGGAGATGGAGAAGCTTTCTTT. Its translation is CASSLEQGDGEAFF.

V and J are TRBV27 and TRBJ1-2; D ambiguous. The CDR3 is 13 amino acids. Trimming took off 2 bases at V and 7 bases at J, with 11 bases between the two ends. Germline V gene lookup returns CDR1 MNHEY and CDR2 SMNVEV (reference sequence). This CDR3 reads CASSLVPAGGYTF. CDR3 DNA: TGTGCCAGCAGTTTAGTTCCAGCGGGTGGCTACACCTTC.

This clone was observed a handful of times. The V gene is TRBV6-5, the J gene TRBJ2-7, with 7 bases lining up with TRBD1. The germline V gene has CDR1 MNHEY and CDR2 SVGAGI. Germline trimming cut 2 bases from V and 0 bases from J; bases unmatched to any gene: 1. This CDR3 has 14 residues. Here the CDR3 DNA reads TGTGCCAGCAGTTACGGGGACAGCTCCTACGAGCAGTACTTC. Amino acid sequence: CASSYGDSSYEQYF.

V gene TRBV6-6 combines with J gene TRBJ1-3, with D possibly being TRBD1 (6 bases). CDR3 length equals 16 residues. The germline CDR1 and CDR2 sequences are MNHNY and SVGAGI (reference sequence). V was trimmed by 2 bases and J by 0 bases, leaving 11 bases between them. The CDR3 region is CASSYDRPGSGNTIYF. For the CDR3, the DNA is TGTGCCAGCAGTTACGACAGGCCAGGCTCTGGAAACACCATATATTTT.

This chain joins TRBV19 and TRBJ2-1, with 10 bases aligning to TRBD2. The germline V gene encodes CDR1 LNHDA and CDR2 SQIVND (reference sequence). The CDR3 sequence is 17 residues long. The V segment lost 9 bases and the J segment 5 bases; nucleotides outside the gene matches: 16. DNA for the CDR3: TGTGCCAGCCAGTATAGCGAAGGGCTAGCGGGGGACAATGAGCAGTTCTTC. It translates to CASQYSEGLAGDNEQFF.

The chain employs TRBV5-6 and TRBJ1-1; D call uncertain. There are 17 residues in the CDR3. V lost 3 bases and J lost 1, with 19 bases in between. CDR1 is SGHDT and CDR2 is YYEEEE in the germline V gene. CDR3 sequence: CASSSAQERAANTEAFF. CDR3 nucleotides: TGTGCCAGCAGCTCTGCCCAAGAGAGGGCTGCGAACACTGAAGCTTTCTTT.

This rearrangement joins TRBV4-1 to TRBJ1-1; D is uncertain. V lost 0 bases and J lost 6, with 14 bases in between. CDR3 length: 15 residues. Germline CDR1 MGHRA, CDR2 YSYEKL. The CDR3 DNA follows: TGCGCCAGCAGCCAAGATTCGGGGTTTAGGGCTGAAGCTTTCTTT. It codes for CASSQDSGFRAEAFF.